What follows is one T cell receptor beta chain and its context. Generated by immunoSEQ multiplex PCR, the TCRdb table keeps only in-frame clones and is missing some. The sample shows 450,000 to 700,000 clones, 95% of them seen only once. Only CD45RO-negative cells positively selected for CCR7 counted as naive CD8 cells, so terminally differentiated effector memory CD45RA+ cells were excluded. This record belongs to a study of shared clonotypes between healthy human individuals. Germline V gene lookup returns CDR1 SGHRS and CDR2 YFSETQ. The CDR3 covers 16 residues. The V segment lost 0 bases and the J segment 0 bases; nucleotides outside the gene matches: 6.

Sequencing was carried out using naive CD8+ T cells sorted from blood. The sequence was collected from a woman aged 25 to 39 in good health. The chain couples TRBV5-1 to TRBJ2-7, with 7 positions matching TRBD2. The CDR3 DNA reads TGCGCCAGCAGCTTGGTCCGGCGGGAGAGCTCCTACGAGCAGTACTTC. Protein product: CASSLVRRESSYEQYF.